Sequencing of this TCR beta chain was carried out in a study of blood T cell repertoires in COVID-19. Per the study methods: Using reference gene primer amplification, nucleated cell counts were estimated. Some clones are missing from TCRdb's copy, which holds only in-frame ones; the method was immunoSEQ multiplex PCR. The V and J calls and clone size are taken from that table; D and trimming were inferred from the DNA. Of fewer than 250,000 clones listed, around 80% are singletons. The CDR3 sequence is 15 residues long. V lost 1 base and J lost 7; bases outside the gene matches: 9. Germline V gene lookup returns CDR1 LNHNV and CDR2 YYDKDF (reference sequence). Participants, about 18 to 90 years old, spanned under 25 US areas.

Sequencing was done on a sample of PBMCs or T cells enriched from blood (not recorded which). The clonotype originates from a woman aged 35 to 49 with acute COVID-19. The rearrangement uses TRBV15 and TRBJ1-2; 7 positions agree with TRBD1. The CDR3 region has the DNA TGTGCCACCAGCAGAGTACGGACAGGAAATTCTGGCTACACCTTC. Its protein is CATSRVRTGNSGYTF. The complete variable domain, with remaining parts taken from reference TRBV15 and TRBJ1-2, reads DAMVIQNPRYQVTQFGKPVTLSCSQTLNHNVMYWYQQKSSQAPKLLFHYYDKDFNNEADTPDNFQSRRPNTSFCFLDIRSPGLGDTAMYLCATSRVRTGNSGYTFGSGTRLTVV.